The 9 T cell receptor beta chains below were found in one sample sequenced in a study of cytomegalovirus exposure and HLA in healthy donors. The PCR used 60 Vbeta and 13 Jbeta primers. The repertoire was sequenced with immunoSEQ multiplex PCR; TCRdb's copy has only in-frame clones and lacks some. The sample has some 250,000 clones; around 80% are singletons. The sample was PBMCs. These TCRs come from a woman in her thirties or forties in good health and CMV-seropositive.

The chain has TRBV7-3 and TRBJ2-3, with TRBD2 matching 10 bases. V lost 2 bases and J lost 6; bases outside the gene matches: 8. The CDR3 contains 16 residues. The germline V gene encodes CDR1 SGHTA and CDR2 FQGTGA. The CDR3 coding sequence is TGTGCCAGCAGCTTAGGACTTAGCGGGGGGATGGATACGCAGTATTTT. Protein: CASSLGLSGGMDTQYF.

The CDR3 DNA follows: TGTGCCAGCAGCGGGAGCGGGCGGAGCTCCTACAATGAGCAGTTCTTC. Amino acid sequence: CASSGSGRSSYNEQFF. The V call is TRBV9, the J call TRBJ2-1; possibly TRBD2 for D (6 bases). The CDR3 spans 16 residues. Looked up from germline, CDR1 is SGDLS and CDR2 is YYNGEE. The V gene lost 3 bases and the J gene lost 0 bases, with 13 bases spanning the gap.

The chain uses TRBV19 and TRBJ2-7, with TRBD2 matching over 9 bases. V shed 3 bases and J 6 bases; nucleotides not matched to a gene: 9. Germline CDR1 reads LNHDA; CDR2 reads SQIVND (reference sequence). The CDR3 sequence is 15 residues long. CDR3 region: CASSIEVGGGGEQYF. Here the CDR3 DNA reads TGTGCCAGTAGTATTGAAGTGGGCGGGGGGGGCGAGCAGTACTTC. The full variable domain, with the rest looked up from reference TRBV19 and TRBJ2-7, is DGGITQSPKYLFRKEGQNVTLSCEQNLNHDAMYWYRQDPGQGLRLIYYSQIVNDFQKGDIAEGYSVSREKKESFPLTVTSAQKNPTAFYLCASSIEVGGGGEQYFGPGTRLTVT.

The V call is TRBV10-3, the J call TRBJ1-1; D call uncertain. This CDR3 has 14 residues. Trimming left V 0 bases short and J 5 bases short, with 10 bases between. CDR1 and CDR2 (germline): ENHRY, SYGVKD. CDR3 DNA: TGTGCCATCAGTGAGTCAACACTAGGTACTGAAGCTTTCTTT. Translated, it gives CAISESTLGTEAFF.

This clone was recorded a few times. The chain links TRBV9 to TRBJ1-1; 11 bases map to TRBD1. Per the germline V gene, CDR1 is SGDLS and CDR2 is YYNGEE. The CDR3 length is 13 residues. V dropped 4 bases and J dropped 9; count of bases not matched to a gene: 5. The CDR3 here is CASSSGQGAQAFF. CDR3 bases: TGTGCCAGCAGCTCCGGACAGGGGGCCCAAGCTTTCTTT. Variable domain in full (rest from reference TRBV9 and TRBJ1-1): DSGVTQTPKHLITATGQRVTLRCSPRSGDLSVYWYQQSLDQGLQFLIQYYNGEERAKGNILERFSAQQFPDLHSELNLSSLELGDSALYFCASSSGQGAQAFFGQGTRLTVV.

The gene calls are TRBV7-2 and TRBJ2-3; 7 bases fit TRBD2. V lost 0 bases and J lost 6; bases outside the gene matches: 0. There are 13 residues in the CDR3. Germline V gene sequence: CDR1 SGHTA, CDR2 FQGNSA. The CDR3 DNA follows: TGTGCCAGCAGCTTAGCTAGCGGGGATACGCAGTATTTT. This translates into CASSLASGDTQYF.

The chain uses TRBV5-1 and TRBJ2-1, with TRBD2 matching over 8 bases. This CDR3 contains 17 residues. J lost 4 bases, V lost 3 bases, and 12 bases had no gene match. CDR1 is SGHRS and CDR2 is YFSETQ in the germline V gene. The CDR3 coding sequence is TGCGCCAGCAGCTCTCCAGGTAGCGGGGCCTTATACAATGAGCAGTTCTTC. Protein sequence: CASSSPGSGALYNEQFF.

V usage is TRBV10-3 and J usage is TRBJ2-3; TRBD2 might be the D (5 bases). CDR1 ENHRY and CDR2 SYGVKD come from the germline V gene. The CDR3 is 15 amino acids. V was shortened by 10 bases and J by 0 bases, with 17 bases between the two germline ends. Here the CDR3 reads CASTEGVTSTDTQYF. The CDR3 DNA reads TGTGCCAGTACTGAGGGCGTTACAAGCACAGATACGCAGTATTTT.

The genes are TRBV6-5 and TRBJ1-1; a possible D gene is TRBD1 (6 bases). The CDR3 is made up of 13 amino acids. The germline gives CDR1 MNHEY, CDR2 SVGAGI. V lost 6 bases and J lost 11, with 19 bases in between. The CDR3, as DNA: TGTGCCAGCAGACCCTCATCAGGGGCACGGGCTTTCTTT. Translating it yields CASRPSSGARAFF.